The present T cell receptor (beta chain) was sequenced within a study of T-cell reconstitution after alpha-beta-depleted transplantation in children. Study-wide results and limits: Several hundred rapidly expanded clones from non-depleted graft cells reportedly supplied alpha-beta T cells about two months post-transplant. T-cell counts and diversity at one year following transplant were attributed mainly to newly produced T cells.

This clonotype was picked up a small number of times. What it binds is unknown. There are 19 residues in the CDR3. V lost 0 bases, J lost 0 bases, and 8 bases stayed unmatched. For TCRbeta, the library was prepared with unique molecular identifiers. One entry per CDR3 protein, called by TCRdb with MiXCR from the PCR reads. The table lists some 120,000 distinct CDR3 sequences, roughly 24% of them singletons. This clonotype originated in a male patient under 10 years old who had a stem cell transplant for chronic granulomatous disease, so the T cells may come from the graft donor. The chain uses TRBV6-7 and TRBJ2-7; 13 nucleotides line up with TRBD2. TRBV6-7 is recorded as an ORF, its role being uncertain. Sequences were derived from PBMCs, mostly from graft donor cells, sampled 180 days after TCRalphabeta/CD19-depleted stem cell transplant. CDR3: CASSYSGTSGAHISYEQYF. The CDR3 DNA reads as TGTGCCAGCAGTTACTCGGGGACTAGCGGGGCGCACATCTCCTACGAGCAGTACTTC.